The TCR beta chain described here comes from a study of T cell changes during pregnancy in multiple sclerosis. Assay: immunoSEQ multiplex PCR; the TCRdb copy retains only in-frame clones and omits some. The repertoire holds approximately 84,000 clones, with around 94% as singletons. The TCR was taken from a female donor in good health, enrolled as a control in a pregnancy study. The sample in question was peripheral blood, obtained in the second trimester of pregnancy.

The CDR3 DNA reads TGTGCCACCAGCAGAGGGGGGGCTAGCGGGATCGCCGGAAATGAGCAGTTCTTC. It yields the protein CATSRGGASGIAGNEQFF. The chain combines TRBV15 with TRBJ2-1, with TRBD2 matching over 9 bases. V was pared by 1 base and J by 7 bases, with 14 bases of the junction left unmatched. This CDR3 has 18 residues. Per germline, CDR1 LNHNV and CDR2 YYDKDF (reference sequence). Full variable domain (outside the CDR3, taken from reference TRBV15 and TRBJ2-1): DAMVIQNPRYQVTQFGKPVTLSCSQTLNHNVMYWYQQKSSQAPKLLFHYYDKDFNNEADTPDNFQSRRPNTSFCFLDIRSPGLGDTAMYLCATSRGGASGIAGNEQFFGPGTRLTVL.